Listed here are 17 T cell receptor beta chains from one sample, sequenced in a study of beta chain features in type 1 diabetes. All of the isolated RNA was reverse transcribed, so expressed TCRB transcripts were sequenced. Method: immunoSEQ multiplex PCR; TCRdb's copy keeps in-frame clones and lacks some. The sample consists of under 250,000 clones, roughly 13% of them appearing once. Source material: naive CD4+ T cells from blood. The receptors shown here come from a woman between 40 and 50 years old in good health.

The CDR3: CASSPRLAGGTDTQYF. The CDR3 nucleotides read TGCGCCAGCAGCCCAAGACTAGCGGGGGGGACAGATACGCAGTATTTT. The chain has TRBV5-1 and TRBJ2-3, with 14 bases matching TRBD2. The CDR3 is 16 amino acids. In germline, CDR1 is SGHRS, CDR2 YFSETQ. The V gene end was trimmed by 4 bases and the J gene end by 3 bases; junction bases not matched to a gene: 4. The full variable domain, its missing parts supplied by reference TRBV5-1 and TRBJ2-3, is KAGVTQTPRYLIKTRGQQVTLSCSPISGHRSVSWYQQTPGQGLQFLFEYFSETQRNKGNFPGRFSGRQFSNSRSEMNVSTLELGDSALYLCASSPRLAGGTDTQYFGPGTRLTVL.

The chain joins TRBV9 to TRBJ1-1; TRBD1 matches 10 bases. This CDR3 has 15 residues. V gave up 0 bases and J gave up 3 bases; unmatched junction bases: 2. Germline V gene lookup returns CDR1 SGDLS and CDR2 YYNGEE. Here the CDR3 reads CASSVGDRGYTEAFF. The DNA of the CDR3 is TGTGCCAGCAGCGTAGGGGACAGGGGCTACACTGAAGCTTTCTTT.

This clone was found a few times. This chain links TRBV25-1 with TRBJ2-3, with D unresolved. Germline V gene data show CDR1 as MGHDK and CDR2 as SYGVNS. Between the trimmed V and J ends, which lost 0 bases and 3 bases, there was a span of 4 bases. The CDR3 runs to 13 residues. This chain's CDR3 is CASSEYRTDTQYF. CDR3 coding DNA: TGTGCCAGCAGTGAATACAGGACAGATACGCAGTATTTT.

The chain is built from TRBV6-6 and TRBJ2-7; no definite D call. This CDR3 contains 14 residues. Germline loops: CDR1 MNHNY, CDR2 SVGAGI (reference sequence). V lost 0 bases and J 5 bases, leaving 11 bases between the germline ends. The CDR3, as DNA: TGTGCCAGCAGTTACTCGAGAAGACATAACGAGCAGTACTTC. Its translation is CASSYSRRHNEQYF.

Written as DNA, the CDR3 is TGCGCCAGCCGACGGATAGGGAGTCCGCAGGTCCCAGATACGCAGTATTTT. It codes for CASRRIGSPQVPDTQYF. The rearrangement links TRBV5-1 to TRBJ2-3; TRBD2 might be the D (5 bases). V gave up 7 bases and J gave up 4 bases, with 25 bases separating them. This CDR3 spans 17 amino acids. Looked up from germline, CDR1 is SGHRS and CDR2 is YFSETQ.

The chain joins TRBV11-2 to TRBJ1-5, with D unclear. The CDR3 totals 13 residues. The germline CDR1 and CDR2 sequences are SGHAT and FQNNGV. Deletions cut 5 bases from V and 9 bases from J, with 14 bases between. CDR3 protein: CASSPTPGWPQHF. The CDR3 nucleotides are TGTGCCAGCAGCCCCACTCCGGGGTGGCCCCAGCATTTT.

The rearrangement joins TRBV7-9 to TRBJ1-2, with TRBD1 matching 12 bases. The CDR3 contains 15 residues. Germline assignment: CDR1 SEHNR and CDR2 FQNEAQ (reference sequence). V shed 2 bases and J 6 bases; nucleotides not matched to a gene: 4. This CDR3 is CASSLTGTGGDGYTF. CDR3 in DNA: TGTGCCAGCAGCTTAACCGGGACAGGGGGCGATGGCTACACCTTC.

This clone was detected a few times. The rearrangement links TRBV7-2 to TRBJ2-7; D call uncertain. The V gene lost 5 bases and the J gene lost 3 bases, with 14 bases spanning the gap. This CDR3 spans 14 amino acids. Looked up from germline, CDR1 is SGHTA and CDR2 is FQGNSA. Written as DNA, the CDR3 is TGTGCCAGCAGCCCGCGGATCGCAATCTACGAGCAGTACTTC. Translating it yields CASSPRIAIYEQYF.

This clone was counted only a few times. This chain joins TRBV7-9 and TRBJ2-7; possible D gene TRBD1, 6 bases. CDR3 length: 17 amino acids. Trimming left V 1 base short and J 2 bases short, with 18 bases between. Germline CDR1 and CDR2: SEHNR and FQNEAQ (reference sequence). This CDR3 is CASSLDRTGTSPYEQYF. Written as DNA, the CDR3 is TGTGCCAGCAGCTTAGATCGAACCGGGACATCCCCCTACGAGCAGTACTTC.

This clone was seen a handful of times. The chain joins TRBV18 to TRBJ2-6, with 10 bases fitting TRBD1. Germline trimming cut 1 base from V and 2 bases from J; bases unmatched to any gene: 2. The CDR3 spans 17 residues. Germline assignment: CDR1 KGHSH and CDR2 LQKENI. CDR3 in DNA: TGTGCCAGCTCACCACAGGACAGGGGGGCTGGGGCCAACGTCCTGACTTTC. This sequence encodes CASSPQDRGAGANVLTF.

This clone has just a few counts. This chain uses TRBV19 with TRBJ2-1; a possible D gene is TRBD1 (7 bases). This CDR3 contains 16 residues. The germline V gene has CDR1 LNHDA and CDR2 SQIVND (reference sequence). V lost 3 bases to trimming and J lost 9 bases, with 21 bases between them. This chain's CDR3 is CASSIHQGGLGSEQFF. In nucleotides, the CDR3 is TGTGCCAGTAGTATCCATCAGGGGGGCCTTGGTAGTGAGCAGTTCTTC.

This clone was counted a few times. The V gene is TRBV5-1, the J gene TRBJ1-2; D is unresolved. With 0 bases removed from V and 8 bases from J, the gap between germline ends came to 14 bases. Germline CDR1 and CDR2: SGHRS and YFSETQ. CDR3 size: 14 residues. CDR3 sequence (DNA): TGCGCCAGCAGCTTGGGATGGCAGGTTGAGGGCTACACCTTC. Protein product: CASSLGWQVEGYTF.

This clone has a handful of counts. The chain couples TRBV19 to TRBJ1-6; D is unclear. CDR1 is LNHDA and CDR2 is SQIVND in the germline V gene (reference sequence). V dropped 3 bases and J dropped 4 bases, with 7 bases sitting between them. The CDR3 is 14 amino acids. The CDR3: CASSMSGYNSPLHF. Here the CDR3 DNA reads TGTGCCAGTAGTATGTCGGGATATAATTCACCCCTCCACTTT.

This clone turned up a few times. The V and J genes are TRBV7-2 and TRBJ1-4; 7 nucleotides line up with TRBD1. The CDR3 is made up of 16 amino acids. J lost 5 bases, V lost 5 bases, and 11 bases had no gene match. CDR1 and CDR2 from the germline V gene are SGHTA and FQGNSA. The CDR3 protein is CASSRDRVGRNEKLFF. CDR3 nucleotide sequence: TGTGCCAGCAGCCGCGACAGGGTGGGACGAAATGAAAAACTGTTTTTT.

The chain uses TRBV6-1 and TRBJ1-5; 7 nucleotides align to TRBD1. V lost 6 bases, J lost 3 bases, and 2 bases stayed unmatched. CDR1 and CDR2 (germline): MNHNS, SASEGT. The CDR3 is 13 amino acids. CDR3 nucleotide sequence: TGTGCCAGCAGGGGACAGCCCAATCAGCCCCAGCATTTT. Its protein is CASRGQPNQPQHF.

V gene TRBV29-1 combines with J gene TRBJ2-3; D remains ambiguous. The CDR3 has 12 residues. V lost 4 bases to trimming and J lost 3 bases, with 8 bases between them. Germline CDR1 reads SQVTM; CDR2 reads ANQGSEA. For the CDR3, the DNA is TGCAGCGTTGTGAGTCTAACAGATACGCAGTATTTT. Protein product: CSVVSLTDTQYF.

This clone has more than one count but fewer than ten. The chain employs TRBV28 and TRBJ2-3; TRBD2 is a possible D gene (7 bases). Trimming left V 11 bases short and J 2 bases short, with 14 bases between. The CDR3 is 13 residues long. Germline V CDR1 and CDR2: MDHEN, SYDVKM. CDR3 protein: CASGGSNTDTQYF. The DNA for the CDR3 is TGTGCCTCGGGGGGCAGCAACACAGATACGCAGTATTTT.